This entry features one TCR beta chain sequence. Generated by immunoSEQ multiplex PCR, the TCRdb table keeps only in-frame clones and is missing some. The table includes roughly 350,000 clones, about 89% detected once. This entry is derived from a study of blood T cell repertoires in COVID-19. Across the whole study: T cells, B-cell-depleted T cells, or PBMCs provided the cDNA or gDNA that served as material.

This TCR came from a woman between 45 and 65 years old with COVID-19, enrolled during active disease. Sequenced input: peripheral blood.

The CDR3 sequence is CASSGGVWTSGKNTGELFF. The CDR3, as DNA: TGTGCCAGCAGCGGAGGAGTCTGGACTAGCGGGAAGAACACCGGGGAGCTGTTTTTT. The chain combines TRBV9 with TRBJ2-2; 12 nucleotides match TRBD2. The trim removed 3 bases at V and 1 base at J, leaving 10 bases unmatched. Germline CDR1 is SGDLS and CDR2 is YYNGEE. The CDR3 runs to 19 residues.